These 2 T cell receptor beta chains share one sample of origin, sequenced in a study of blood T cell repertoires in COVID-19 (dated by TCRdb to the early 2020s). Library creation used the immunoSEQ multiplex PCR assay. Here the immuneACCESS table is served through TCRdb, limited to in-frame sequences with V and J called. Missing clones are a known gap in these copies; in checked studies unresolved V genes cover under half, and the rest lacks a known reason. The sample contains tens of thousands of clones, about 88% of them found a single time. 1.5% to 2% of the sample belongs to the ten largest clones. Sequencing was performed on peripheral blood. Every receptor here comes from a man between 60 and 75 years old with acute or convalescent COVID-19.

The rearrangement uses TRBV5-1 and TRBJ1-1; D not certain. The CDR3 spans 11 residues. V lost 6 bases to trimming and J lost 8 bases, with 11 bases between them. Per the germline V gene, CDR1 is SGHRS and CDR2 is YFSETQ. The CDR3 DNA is TGCGCCAGCACCCTCTCCGGGGAAGCTTTCTTT. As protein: CASTLSGEAFF.

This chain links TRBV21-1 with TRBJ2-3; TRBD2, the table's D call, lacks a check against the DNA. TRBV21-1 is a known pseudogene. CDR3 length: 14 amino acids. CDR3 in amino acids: CASRTSGDADTQYF. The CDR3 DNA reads TGTGCCAGCCGGACTAGCGGGGATGCAGATACGCAGTATTTT.